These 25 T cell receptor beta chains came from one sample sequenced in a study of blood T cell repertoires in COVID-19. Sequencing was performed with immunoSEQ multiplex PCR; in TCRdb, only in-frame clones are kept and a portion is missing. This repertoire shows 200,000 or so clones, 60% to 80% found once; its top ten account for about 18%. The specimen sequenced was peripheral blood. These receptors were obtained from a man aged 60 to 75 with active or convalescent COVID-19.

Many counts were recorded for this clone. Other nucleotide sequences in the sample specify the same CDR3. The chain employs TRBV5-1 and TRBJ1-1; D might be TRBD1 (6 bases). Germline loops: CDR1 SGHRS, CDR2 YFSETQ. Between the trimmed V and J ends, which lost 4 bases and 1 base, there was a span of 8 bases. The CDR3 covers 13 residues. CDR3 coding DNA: TGCGCCAGCAGCCGGGACACGAACACTGAAGCTTTCTTT. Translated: CASSRDTNTEAFF.

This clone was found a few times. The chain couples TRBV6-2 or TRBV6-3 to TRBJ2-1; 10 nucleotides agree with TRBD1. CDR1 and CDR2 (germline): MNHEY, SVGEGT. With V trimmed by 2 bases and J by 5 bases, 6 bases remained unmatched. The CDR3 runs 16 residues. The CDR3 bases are TGTGCCAGCAGTTACCCGACAGGGGGCGTCCACAATGAGCAGTTCTTC. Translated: CASSYPTGGVHNEQFF.

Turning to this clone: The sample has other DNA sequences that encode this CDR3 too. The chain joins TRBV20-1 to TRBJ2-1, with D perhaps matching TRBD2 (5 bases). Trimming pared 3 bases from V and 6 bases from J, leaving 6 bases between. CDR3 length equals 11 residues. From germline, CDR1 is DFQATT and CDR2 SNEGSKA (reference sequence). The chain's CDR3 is CSASRGNEQFF. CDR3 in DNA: TGCAGTGCTAGCCGGGGCAATGAGCAGTTCTTC.

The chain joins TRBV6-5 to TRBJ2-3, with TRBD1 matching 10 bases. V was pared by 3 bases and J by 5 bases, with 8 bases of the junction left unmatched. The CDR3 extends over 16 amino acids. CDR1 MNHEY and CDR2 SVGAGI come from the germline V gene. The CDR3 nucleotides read TGTGCCAGCAGTTATACCGGGACAGGGGATCGAGATACGCAGTATTTT. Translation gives CASSYTGTGDRDTQYF.

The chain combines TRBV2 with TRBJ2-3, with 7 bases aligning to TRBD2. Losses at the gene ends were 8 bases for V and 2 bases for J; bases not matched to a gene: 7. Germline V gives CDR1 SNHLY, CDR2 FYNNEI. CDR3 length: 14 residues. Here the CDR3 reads CASALAGFTDTQYF. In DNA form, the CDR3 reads TGTGCCAGCGCTTTAGCGGGCTTCACAGATACGCAGTATTTT.

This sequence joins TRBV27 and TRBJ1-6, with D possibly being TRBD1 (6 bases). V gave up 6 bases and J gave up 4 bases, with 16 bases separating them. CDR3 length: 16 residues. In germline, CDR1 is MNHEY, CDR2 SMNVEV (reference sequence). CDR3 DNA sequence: TGTGCCAGCAGGCCACTGACAGGAACTTATAATTCACCCCTCCACTTT. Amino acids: CASRPLTGTYNSPLHF.

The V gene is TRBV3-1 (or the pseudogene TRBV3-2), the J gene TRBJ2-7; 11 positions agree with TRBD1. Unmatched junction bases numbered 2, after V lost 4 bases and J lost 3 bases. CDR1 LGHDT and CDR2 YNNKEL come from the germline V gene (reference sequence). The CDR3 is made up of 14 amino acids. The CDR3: CASSRDRGIYEQYF. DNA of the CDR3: TGTGCCAGCAGCCGGGACAGGGGGATCTACGAGCAGTACTTC.

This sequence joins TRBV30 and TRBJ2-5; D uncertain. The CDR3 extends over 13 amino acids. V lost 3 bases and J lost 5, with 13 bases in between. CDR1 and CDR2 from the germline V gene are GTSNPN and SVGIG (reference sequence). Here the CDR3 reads CAWSNTQVETQYF. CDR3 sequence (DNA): TGTGCCTGGAGCAACACCCAGGTTGAGACCCAGTACTTC.

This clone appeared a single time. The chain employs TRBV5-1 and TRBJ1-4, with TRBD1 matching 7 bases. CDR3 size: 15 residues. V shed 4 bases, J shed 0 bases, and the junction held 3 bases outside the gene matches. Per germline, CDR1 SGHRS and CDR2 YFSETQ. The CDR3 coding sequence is TGCGCCAGCAGCCCGCAGGGGGCAACTAATGAAAAACTGTTTTTT. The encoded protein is CASSPQGATNEKLFF.

The CDR3 protein is CASSRIGQVGAKNIQYF. The CDR3 DNA sequence: TGTGCCAGTAGTCGCATCGGACAGGTCGGGGCCAAAAACATTCAGTACTTC. The rearrangement links TRBV19 to TRBJ2-4; TRBD1 matches 7 bases. The V gene end was trimmed by 5 bases and the J gene end by 1 base; junction bases not matched to a gene: 11. Germline CDR1 reads LNHDA; CDR2 reads SQIVND (reference sequence). This CDR3 contains 17 residues.

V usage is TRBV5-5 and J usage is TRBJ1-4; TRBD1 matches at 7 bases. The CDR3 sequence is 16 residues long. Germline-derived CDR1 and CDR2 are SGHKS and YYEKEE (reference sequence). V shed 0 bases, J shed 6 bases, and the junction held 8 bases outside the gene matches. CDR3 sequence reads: CASSLGQGRSDEKLFF. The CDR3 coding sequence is TGTGCCAGCAGCTTGGGACAGGGCAGATCGGATGAAAAACTGTTTTTT. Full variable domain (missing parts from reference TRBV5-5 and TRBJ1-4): DAGVTQSPTHLIKTRGQQVTLRCSPISGHKSVSWYQQVLGQGPQFIFQYYEKEERGRGNFPDRFSARQFPNYSSELNVNALLLGDSALYLCASSLGQGRSDEKLFFGSGTQLSVL.

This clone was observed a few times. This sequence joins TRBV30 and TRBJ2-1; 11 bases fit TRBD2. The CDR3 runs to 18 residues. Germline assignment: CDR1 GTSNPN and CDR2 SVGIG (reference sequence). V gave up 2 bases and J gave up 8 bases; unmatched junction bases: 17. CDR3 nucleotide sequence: TGTGCCTGGAGTCATCTTAGGCGGGCTAGCGGGAGGTCCCATGAGCAGTTCTTC. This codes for CAWSHLRRASGRSHEQFF.

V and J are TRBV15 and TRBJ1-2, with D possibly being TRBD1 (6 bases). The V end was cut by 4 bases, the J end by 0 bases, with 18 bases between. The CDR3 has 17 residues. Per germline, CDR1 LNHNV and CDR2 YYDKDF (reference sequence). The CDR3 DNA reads TGTGCCACCAGCAACCGGGACATCTCTCTAGCTAACTATGGCTACACCTTC. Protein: CATSNRDISLANYGYTF.

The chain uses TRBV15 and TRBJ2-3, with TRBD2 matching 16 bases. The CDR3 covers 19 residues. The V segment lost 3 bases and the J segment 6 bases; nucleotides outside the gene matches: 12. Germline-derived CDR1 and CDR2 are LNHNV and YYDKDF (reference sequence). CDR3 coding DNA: TGTGCCACCAGCAGCACCGGGACTAGCGGGAGGGCCCGTTCGGATACGCAGTATTTT. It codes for CATSSTGTSGRARSDTQYF. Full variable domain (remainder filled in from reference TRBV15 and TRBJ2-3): DAMVIQNPRYQVTQFGKPVTLSCSQTLNHNVMYWYQQKSSQAPKLLFHYYDKDFNNEADTPDNFQSRRPNTSFCFLDIRSPGLGDTAMYLCATSSTGTSGRARSDTQYFGPGTRLTVL.

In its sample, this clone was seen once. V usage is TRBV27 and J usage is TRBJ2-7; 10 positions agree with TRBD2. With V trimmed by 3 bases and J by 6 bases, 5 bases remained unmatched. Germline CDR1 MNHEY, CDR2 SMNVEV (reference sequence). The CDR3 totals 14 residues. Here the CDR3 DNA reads TGTGCCAGCAGTTTGCTAGCGGGAGACAGCGAGCAGTACTTC. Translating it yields CASSLLAGDSEQYF.

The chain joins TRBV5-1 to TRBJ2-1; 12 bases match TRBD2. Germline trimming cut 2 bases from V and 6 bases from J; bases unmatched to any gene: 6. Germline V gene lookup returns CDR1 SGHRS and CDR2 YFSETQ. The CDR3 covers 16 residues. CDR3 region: CASSLQTSGRVNEQFF. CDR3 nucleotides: TGCGCCAGCAGCTTACAGACTAGCGGGAGAGTCAATGAGCAGTTCTTC. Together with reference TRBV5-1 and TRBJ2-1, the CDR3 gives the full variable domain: KAGVTQTPRYLIKTRGQQVTLSCSPISGHRSVSWYQQTPGQGLQFLFEYFSETQRNKGNFPGRFSGRQFSNSRSEMNVSTLELGDSALYLCASSLQTSGRVNEQFFGPGTRLTVL.

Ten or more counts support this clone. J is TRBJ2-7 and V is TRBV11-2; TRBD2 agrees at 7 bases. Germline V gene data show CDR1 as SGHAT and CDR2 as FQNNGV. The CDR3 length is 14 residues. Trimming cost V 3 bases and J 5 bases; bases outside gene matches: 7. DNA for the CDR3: TGTGCCAGCAGCTTCCTAGAGCGGGGCAACGAGCAGTACTTC. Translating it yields CASSFLERGNEQYF.

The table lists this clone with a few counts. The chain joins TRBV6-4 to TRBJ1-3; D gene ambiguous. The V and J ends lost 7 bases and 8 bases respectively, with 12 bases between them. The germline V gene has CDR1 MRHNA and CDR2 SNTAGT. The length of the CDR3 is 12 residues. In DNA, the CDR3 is TGTGCCAGCATCACCTACGTAGACACCATATATTTT. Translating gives CASITYVDTIYF.

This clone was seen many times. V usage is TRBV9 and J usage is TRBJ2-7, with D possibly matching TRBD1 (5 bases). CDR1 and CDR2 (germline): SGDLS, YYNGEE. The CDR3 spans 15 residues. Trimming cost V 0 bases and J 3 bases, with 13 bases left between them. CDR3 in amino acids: CASSVDLGRGYEQYF. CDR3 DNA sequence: TGTGCCAGCAGCGTAGATCTGGGGCGCGGCTACGAGCAGTACTTC.

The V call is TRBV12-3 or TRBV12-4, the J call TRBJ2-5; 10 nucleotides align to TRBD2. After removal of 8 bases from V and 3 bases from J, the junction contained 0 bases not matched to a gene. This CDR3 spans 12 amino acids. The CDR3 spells CASGLAEETQYF. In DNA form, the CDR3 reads TGTGCCAGCGGACTAGCGGAAGAGACCCAGTACTTC.

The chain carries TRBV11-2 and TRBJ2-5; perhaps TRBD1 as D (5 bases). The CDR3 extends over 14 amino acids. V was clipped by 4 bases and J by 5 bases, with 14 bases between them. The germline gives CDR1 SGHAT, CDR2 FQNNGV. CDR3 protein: CASSSTQGSETQYF. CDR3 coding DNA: TGTGCCAGCAGCTCGACCCAGGGCTCGGAGACCCAGTACTTC.

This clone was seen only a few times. The CDR3 spells CASSFIGQGLYNEQFF. DNA for the CDR3: TGTGCCAGCAGTTTTATAGGCCAGGGACTCTACAATGAGCAGTTCTTC. The genes are TRBV27 and TRBJ2-1; D possibly corresponds to TRBD2 (6 bases). CDR1 and CDR2 from the germline V gene are MNHEY and SMNVEV (reference sequence). Trimming removed 3 bases at V and 3 bases at J, with 15 bases between. CDR3 length: 16 amino acids.

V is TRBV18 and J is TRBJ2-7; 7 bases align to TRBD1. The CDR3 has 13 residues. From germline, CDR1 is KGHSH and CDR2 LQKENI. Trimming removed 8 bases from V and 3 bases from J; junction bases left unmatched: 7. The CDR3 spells CASLRDRGYEQYF. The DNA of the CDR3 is TGTGCCAGCCTCCGGGACAGAGGCTACGAGCAGTACTTC.

CDR3 nucleotide sequence: TGTGCCACTCAAACCGGTTCTAGCACAGATACGCAGTATTTT. Its translation: CATQTGSSTDTQYF. The V call is TRBV2, the J call TRBJ2-3; D gene ambiguous. With 10 bases removed from V and 0 bases from J, the gap between germline ends came to 14 bases. Germline loops: CDR1 SNHLY, CDR2 FYNNEI. The CDR3 covers 14 residues.

The CDR3 is CASLRVGGSYNEQFF. CDR3 bases: TGTGCCAGCCTGAGGGTGGGAGGGTCCTACAATGAGCAGTTCTTC. The genes are TRBV7-2 and TRBJ2-1, with 7 bases fitting TRBD2. Looked up from germline, CDR1 is SGHTA and CDR2 is FQGNSA. J gave up 1 base and V 8 bases, and 8 bases lay outside the gene matches. The CDR3 consists of 15 residues.